This T cell receptor (beta chain) came from a study of OX40 agonist ivuxolimab in advanced cancers. Some clones are missing from TCRdb's copy, which holds only in-frame ones; the method was immunoSEQ multiplex PCR. In the table there are about 94,000 clones, around nine tenths of which are singletons. The CDR3 has 13 amino acids. V was pared by 5 bases and J by 15 bases, with 20 bases between. Looked up from germline, CDR1 is SGHTA and CDR2 is FQGTGA. Study-wide findings and caveats: Dosing at 0.1 to 3.0 mg/kg was accompanied by clonal expansion of CD4+ and CD8+ blood T cells by week 6. Expanded clones belonging to CD8+ T cells outnumbered, on average, those of CD4+.

The cohort excluded patients with autoimmune disease history or systemic immunosuppression. Of note for this clone: The antigen remains undetermined.

This sequence originates from an adult with an advanced solid tumor such as melanoma, head and neck, liver or kidney cancer. Source: CD4+ or CD8+ T cells sorted from blood, taken in a trial of the OX40 agonist ivuxolimab. The chain is built from TRBV7-3 and TRBJ2-1; perhaps TRBD1 as D (5 bases). The CDR3 DNA is TGTGCCAGCAGCCCCTACGGTGGGGCGGCCCGGTTCTTC. Translation: CASSPYGGAARFF.